Described below is a single T cell receptor (beta chain) sequence and its context. Its antigen specificity is not known. Nothing much larger sits one base from this clone, and base qualities are not available. The library was produced with the immunoSEQ multiplex PCR assay. The table comes from immuneACCESS by way of TCRdb, which keeps in-frame sequences with V and J called. Part of the clones is missing from these tables; in studies checked, under half for an unresolved V gene and the rest for unknown reasons. The sample has some 94,000 clones on record, 91% of them singletons. The top ten clonotypes cover roughly 1.9% of the sample. The source of the sample is a study of T cell changes during pregnancy in multiple sclerosis (dated by TCRdb to about 2019). Notes on the research overall: Changes in the T cell repertoire over the course of pregnancy were examined in this study in women with multiple sclerosis.

The CDR3 covers 12 residues, taking in both the cysteine and the phenylalanine. Only the CDR3 portion is preserved as DNA: 36 bases, with reading frame beginning at the first base. The germline ends are 7 bases apart after V is trimmed by 3 bases and J by 5 bases. CDR1 and CDR2, looked up from the germline V gene, are SGHVS and FQNEAQ. Source: peripheral blood, taken in the first trimester of pregnancy. The source is a female donor in good health, enrolled as a control in a pregnancy study. The V gene is TRBV7-8 and the J gene is TRBJ2-5; TRBD2 could be the D gene, as 5 bases match. The CDR3 protein: CASSFGGETQYF. The DNA sequence reads TGTGCCAGCAGCTTCGGCGGGGAGACCCAGTACTTC.